Shown below are 32 T cell receptor beta chains from a single sample sequenced in a study of CD8+ T cells in alopecia areata. As the sequencing template, cDNA was produced by extracting RNA and reverse transcribing it. The data were produced by immunoSEQ multiplex PCR, yet TCRdb's version contains in-frame clones alone and is incomplete. The data contain around 140,000 clones, about 51% of them seen just once; the ten biggest clones take up roughly 0.92%. Material: CD4+ T cells sorted from blood, obtained at week 0. The receptor set was obtained from a human donor with alopecia areata.

The chain combines TRBV30 with TRBJ2-1, with D unclear. The CDR3 is made up of 10 amino acids. The ends were cut back, 5 bases at V and 10 bases at J, with 9 bases in the middle. Germline V lookup: CDR1 GTSNPN, CDR2 SVGIG (reference sequence). The CDR3 reads CAWGLSEQFF. Written as DNA, the CDR3 is TGTGCCTGGGGCCTGTCGGAGCAGTTCTTC.

The chain combines TRBV29-1 with TRBJ1-2; D is unresolved. Germline CDR1 SQVTM, CDR2 ANQGSEA. The CDR3 runs 13 residues. The V and J ends lost 2 bases and 5 bases respectively, with 12 bases between them. The CDR3 loop is CSVESEGRYGYTF. CDR3 nucleotides: TGCAGCGTTGAAAGTGAAGGGAGGTATGGCTACACCTTC. The variable domain in full, with the rest retrieved from reference TRBV29-1 and TRBJ1-2, is SAVISQKPSRDICQRGTSLTIQCQVDSQVTMMFWYRQQPGQSLTLIATANQGSEATYESGFVIDKFPISRPNLTFSTLTVSNMSPEDSSIYLCSVESEGRYGYTFGSGTRLTVV.

This chain connects TRBV5-1 to TRBJ2-2; a weak D match, TRBD2 (5 bases). This CDR3 spans 15 amino acids. CDR1 is SGHRS and CDR2 is YFSETQ in the germline V gene. Trimming removed 0 bases at V and 5 bases at J, with 11 bases between. CDR3 protein: CASSLGGGGTGELFF. The CDR3 DNA follows: TGCGCCAGCAGCTTGGGCGGAGGTGGGACCGGGGAGCTGTTTTTT.

This clone appeared a few times. This chain joins TRBV29-1 and TRBJ1-2, with 8 bases identical to TRBD1. Per germline, CDR1 SQVTM and CDR2 ANQGSEA. The CDR3 spans 13 residues. Trimming took 3 bases from V and 4 from J; bases not matched to a gene: 4. The CDR3: CSVERDRTYGYTF. The CDR3 coding sequence is TGCAGCGTTGAGCGGGACAGGACCTATGGCTACACCTTC. The complete variable domain, with remaining parts taken from reference TRBV29-1 and TRBJ1-2, reads SAVISQKPSRDICQRGTSLTIQCQVDSQVTMMFWYRQQPGQSLTLIATANQGSEATYESGFVIDKFPISRPNLTFSTLTVSNMSPEDSSIYLCSVERDRTYGYTFGSGTRLTVV.

Written as DNA, the CDR3 is TGCAGCGTTGAGAGGGCTCTGGGCACTGAAGCTTTCTTT. Encoded protein: CSVERALGTEAFF. The chain couples TRBV29-1 to TRBJ1-1; no definite D call. CDR3 length: 13 residues. Between the trimmed V and J ends, which lost 3 bases and 4 bases, there was a span of 12 bases. Germline loops: CDR1 SQVTM, CDR2 ANQGSEA.

The chain links TRBV9 to TRBJ2-1; 14 positions match TRBD2. Germline V gene sequence: CDR1 SGDLS, CDR2 YYNGEE. The length of the CDR3 is 18 residues. The trim removed 4 bases at V and 5 bases at J, leaving 11 bases unmatched. The CDR3 nucleotides read TGTGCCAGCAGCCTAGGGACTAGCGGGAGTGTCCACAACAATGAGCAGTTCTTC. Protein: CASSLGTSGSVHNNEQFF.

This chain links TRBV29-1 with TRBJ2-1, with D perhaps matching TRBD2 (6 bases). Trimming left V 6 bases short and J 4 bases short, with 16 bases between. Per germline, CDR1 SQVTM and CDR2 ANQGSEA. CDR3 length: 14 amino acids. The CDR3, as DNA: TGCAGCGTGATGGGACTCCTGAATTACAATGAGCAGTTCTTC. This translates into CSVMGLLNYNEQFF.

CDR3 sequence (DNA): TGTGCCAGTAGTCCTACCGGGGTGTTGACCGGGGAGCTGTTTTTT. Encoded protein: CASSPTGVLTGELFF. The chain links TRBV19 to TRBJ2-2, with D perhaps matching TRBD2 (5 bases). The CDR3 has 15 residues. Per the germline V gene, CDR1 is LNHDA and CDR2 is SQIVND (reference sequence). Trimming removed 5 bases at V and 5 bases at J, with 15 bases between.

This clone was seen a handful of times. The genes are TRBV11-2 and TRBJ2-1; 8 nucleotides agree with TRBD2. The CDR3 is made up of 15 amino acids. V lost 4 bases to trimming and J lost 4 bases; unmatched junction nucleotides: 6. Per germline, CDR1 SGHAT and CDR2 FQNNGV. The CDR3: CASSSRLALYNEQFF. The CDR3 DNA follows: TGTGCCAGCAGCTCCCGACTAGCGCTTTACAATGAGCAGTTCTTC.

This clone was detected only a few times. The J gene is TRBJ2-7, the V gene TRBV7-9; D not certain. Trimming took off 1 base at V and 4 bases at J, with 5 bases between the two ends. CDR1 and CDR2 (germline): SEHNR, FQNEAQ (reference sequence). CDR3 size: 12 residues. The CDR3 protein is CASSLVSYEQYF. Written as DNA, the CDR3 is TGTGCCAGCAGCTTAGTCTCATACGAGCAGTACTTC.

This clone showed up just a few times. The chain employs TRBV28 and TRBJ2-7; 9 nucleotides align to TRBD1. Germline loops: CDR1 MDHEN, CDR2 SYDVKM. J was trimmed by 4 bases and V by 3 bases; bases with no gene match: 7. CDR3 size: 15 residues. This chain's CDR3 is CASSLLGTGFYEQYF. In DNA, the CDR3 is TGTGCCAGCAGTTTGTTGGGGACAGGGTTTTACGAGCAGTACTTC.

The J gene is TRBJ2-3, the V gene TRBV20-1; D is unclear. Germline CDR1 reads DFQATT; CDR2 reads SNEGSKA (reference sequence). The CDR3 is 11 residues long. V shed 7 bases and J shed 6 bases, with 11 bases lying between them. The CDR3 DNA sequence: TGCAGTGTACCTGTTGGGGATACGCAGTATTTT. This encodes CSVPVGDTQYF.

With respect to this clone: An end of the junction differs from the germline gene, which may be a read error. This sequence joins TRBV29-1 and TRBJ2-1; 7 bases line up with TRBD2. The CDR3 spans 14 residues. The V gene's germline CDR1 is SQVTM and CDR2 ANQGSEA. The CDR3 DNA reads as TGCAGCGTGGAAGCTAGCGGTTACATGGATGAGCAGTTCTTC. Its protein is CSVEASGYMDEQFF.

This clone turned up a few times. The V and J genes are TRBV6-1 and TRBJ1-5; no clear D gene. Germline V gives CDR1 MNHNS, CDR2 SASEGT. The CDR3 has 15 amino acids. V was cut by 1 base and J by 3 bases, with 10 bases left in between. The CDR3 DNA reads as TGTGCCAGCAGTGAAGGGCAGGTTAACAATCAGCCCCAGCATTTT. Translating gives CASSEGQVNNQPQHF.

This clone has a count of ten or more. The rearrangement uses TRBV7-2 and TRBJ2-7; 7 nucleotides match TRBD1. The junction had 11 bases not matched to a gene; V was cut back by 4 bases and J by 5 bases. Germline CDR1 reads SGHTA; CDR2 reads FQGNSA. The CDR3 has 15 amino acids. The CDR3 protein is CASSSDRQGINEQYF. CDR3 DNA: TGTGCCAGCAGCTCGGACCGACAGGGAATAAACGAGCAGTACTTC.

There are a few counts of this clone. V and J are TRBV7-9 and TRBJ2-1, with TRBD2 as a possible D gene (5 bases). The CDR3 runs to 15 residues. The V end was cut by 2 bases, the J end by 1 base, with 9 bases between. The germline V gene encodes CDR1 SEHNR and CDR2 FQNEAQ (reference sequence). The CDR3 DNA sequence: TGTGCCAGCAGCTTATCAGCGGCTTCCTACAATGAGCAGTTCTTC. It yields the protein CASSLSAASYNEQFF.

The V and J genes are TRBV19 and TRBJ2-2, with TRBD2 as a possible D gene (6 bases). Trimming left V 11 bases short and J 2 bases short, with 15 bases between. The germline CDR1 and CDR2 sequences are LNHDA and SQIVND (reference sequence). CDR3 size: 14 residues. CDR3 DNA sequence: TGTGCCGCCCAGGGACTGCTAAACACCGGGGAGCTGTTTTTT. Protein product: CAAQGLLNTGELFF.

The chain combines TRBV30 with TRBJ2-7; D call uncertain. Trimming took 0 bases from V and 4 from J, leaving 10 bases between them. CDR1 and CDR2 from the germline V gene are GTSNPN and SVGIG (reference sequence). The CDR3 is made up of 13 amino acids. The CDR3 coding sequence is TGTGCCTGGAGTGTTTTGGATGGGTACGAGCAGTACTTC. This encodes CAWSVLDGYEQYF.

The CDR3 nucleotides are TGCAGCGCCAACCCCTCAATAAGCGTCGATACGCAGTATTTT. As protein: CSANPSISVDTQYF. This chain links TRBV29-1 with TRBJ2-3; D is unclear. Per germline, CDR1 SQVTM and CDR2 ANQGSEA. Trimming left V 7 bases short and J 6 bases short, with 20 bases between. The CDR3 consists of 14 residues.

This clone occurred a few times. The V and J genes are TRBV5-5 and TRBJ2-1; D is unresolved. Germline V gives CDR1 SGHKS, CDR2 YYEKEE (reference sequence). Trimming removed 5 bases from V and 3 bases from J, with 9 bases in between. The CDR3 length is 13 residues. This CDR3 is CASSQRGYNEQFF. CDR3 DNA: TGTGCCAGCAGTCAGAGAGGCTACAATGAGCAGTTCTTC. Filled out from reference TRBV5-5 and TRBJ2-1, the complete variable domain reads DAGVTQSPTHLIKTRGQQVTLRCSPISGHKSVSWYQQVLGQGPQFIFQYYEKEERGRGNFPDRFSARQFPNYSSELNVNALLLGDSALYLCASSQRGYNEQFFGPGTRLTVL.

Here the CDR3 reads CAWSSNRGINEKLFF. The CDR3, as DNA: TGTGCCTGGAGTTCGAACAGGGGGATTAATGAAAAACTGTTTTTT. The chain couples TRBV30 to TRBJ1-4, with 8 bases fitting TRBD1. V lost 2 bases, J lost 4 bases, and 6 bases stayed unmatched. The germline CDR1 and CDR2 sequences are GTSNPN and SVGIG (reference sequence). This CDR3 has 15 amino acids.

The J gene is TRBJ1-5, the V gene TRBV4-3; 8 bases line up with TRBD1. CDR1 is LGHNA, CDR2 YSLEER, per germline. V dropped 4 bases and J dropped 5; count of bases not matched to a gene: 4. This CDR3 is 14 amino acids long. The CDR3 loop is CASSLTTGDQPQHF. Written as DNA, the CDR3 is TGCGCCAGCAGCCTGACGACAGGGGATCAGCCCCAGCATTTT.

V and J are TRBV29-1 and TRBJ1-1; D might be TRBD1 (5 bases). The CDR3 totals 13 residues. The ends were cut back, 7 bases at V and 4 bases at J, with 16 bases in the middle. CDR1 is SQVTM, CDR2 ANQGSEA, per germline. The CDR3 coding sequence is TGCAGCGCCAGCCGGGCCCAGGGCACTGAAGCTTTCTTT. This encodes CSASRAQGTEAFF.

This clone came up a few times. The chain is built from TRBV30 and TRBJ1-5; D gene uncertain. Trimming cost V 0 bases and J 3 bases, with 9 bases left between them. Per germline, CDR1 GTSNPN and CDR2 SVGIG (reference sequence). CDR3 length equals 14 residues. In DNA, the CDR3 is TGTGCCTGGAGTGTACCGGGGATCAATCAGCCCCAGCATTTT. Translated: CAWSVPGINQPQHF.

The chain couples TRBV7-3 to TRBJ2-1; D is unresolved. Per germline, CDR1 SGHTA and CDR2 FQGTGA. The CDR3 spans 13 residues. V was shortened by 2 bases and J by 5 bases, with 7 bases between the two germline ends. The CDR3 loop is CASSLASHNEQFF. The CDR3, as DNA: TGTGCCAGCAGCTTAGCGTCTCACAATGAGCAGTTCTTC. Supplemented by reference TRBV7-3 and TRBJ2-1, the full variable domain reads GAGVSQTPSNKVTEKGKYVELRCDPISGHTALYWYRQSLGQGPEFLIYFQGTGAADDSGLPNDRFFAVRPEGSVSTLKIQRTERGDSAVYLCASSLASHNEQFFGPGTRLTVL.

This clone was seen only a few times. The chain employs TRBV27 and TRBJ1-5, with 7 bases lining up with TRBD1. CDR1 is MNHEY and CDR2 is SMNVEV in the germline V gene (reference sequence). Unmatched junction bases numbered 4, after V lost 5 bases and J lost 6 bases. The CDR3 loop spans 13 amino acids. This CDR3 reads CASSPGGSQPQHF. Written as DNA, the CDR3 is TGTGCCAGCAGTCCAGGGGGGAGTCAGCCCCAGCATTTT.

This clone was seen a handful of times. The V call is TRBV27, the J call TRBJ1-1; 8 nucleotides align to TRBD1. Germline-derived CDR1 and CDR2 are MNHEY and SMNVEV (reference sequence). The CDR3 runs 14 residues. V lost 6 bases, J lost 1 base, and 4 bases stayed unmatched. In DNA form, the CDR3 reads TGTGCCAGCAGAAGACAGGGGAGGAACACTGAAGCTTTCTTT. Its protein is CASRRQGRNTEAFF.

This clone has just one count. The rearrangement joins TRBV28 to TRBJ2-3, with 14 bases lining up with TRBD2. The CDR3 is made up of 15 amino acids. Germline V lookup: CDR1 MDHEN, CDR2 SYDVKM. J gave up 8 bases and V 8 bases, and 9 bases lay outside the gene matches. The CDR3 spells CASRRLAGGPGTQYF. The CDR3 nucleotides are TGTGCCAGCCGTAGACTAGCGGGAGGGCCTGGTACGCAGTATTTT.

V and J are TRBV15 and TRBJ2-1; D ambiguous. Trimming cost V 1 base and J 5 bases, with 6 bases left between them. The CDR3 has 13 residues. Germline V gene lookup returns CDR1 LNHNV and CDR2 YYDKDF (reference sequence). The CDR3 spells CATSRGPDNEQFF. In DNA form, the CDR3 reads TGTGCCACCAGCAGAGGCCCAGACAATGAGCAGTTCTTC. Variable domain in full (rest from reference TRBV15 and TRBJ2-1): DAMVIQNPRYQVTQFGKPVTLSCSQTLNHNVMYWYQQKSSQAPKLLFHYYDKDFNNEADTPDNFQSRRPNTSFCFLDIRSPGLGDTAMYLCATSRGPDNEQFFGPGTRLTVL.

The rearrangement links TRBV27 to TRBJ2-3; 14 nucleotides agree with TRBD2. Looked up from germline, CDR1 is MNHEY and CDR2 is SMNVEV (reference sequence). V shed 3 bases, J shed 4 bases, and the junction held 3 bases outside the gene matches. The CDR3 contains 16 residues. CDR3 protein: CASSLGLAGASDTQYF. DNA of the CDR3: TGTGCCAGCAGTTTGGGACTAGCGGGAGCATCAGATACGCAGTATTTT.

The chain joins TRBV25-1 to TRBJ2-4; possibly TRBD1 or TRBD2 for D (5 bases each). The germline gives CDR1 MGHDK, CDR2 SYGVNS. V gave up 1 base and J gave up 4 bases, with 14 bases separating them. The CDR3 sequence is 16 residues long. This CDR3 reads CASSEWGPPRKNIQYF. The CDR3 coding sequence is TGTGCCAGCAGTGAATGGGGACCCCCGAGAAAAAACATTCAGTACTTC.

The chain joins TRBV7-2 to TRBJ2-3; D possibly uses TRBD1 or TRBD2 (5 bases each). This CDR3 contains 15 residues. CDR1 and CDR2 from the germline V gene are SGHTA and FQGNSA. The ends were cut back, 3 bases at V and 3 bases at J, with 13 bases in the middle. The CDR3 spells CASSFWGFRTDTQYF. The CDR3 coding sequence is TGTGCCAGCAGCTTTTGGGGGTTTCGTACAGATACGCAGTATTTT.